Listed below are T cell receptor beta chains from one sample, sequenced in a study of T cells in Graves' hyperthyroidism and ophthalmopathy. TCRdb redid the calling of the multiplex PCR reads with MiXCR, one entry per CDR3 protein. The sample lists under 300,000 distinct CDR3 sequences; around 15% were seen once. Sample: blood. The origin of the receptors is a woman between 45 and 65 years old with Graves' hyperthyroidism that later progressed to Graves' ophthalmopathy. Each CDR3 is given with its conserved first and last residue. A D gene is named only where the DNA matches it firmly. Clone size is stated in some rows and not others, as once, few, many or a class when expanded.

TRBD2,TRBV14,TRBJ2-7,many,CASSQESGSRYEQYF,TGTGCCAGCAGCCAAGAAAGCGGGAGTAGGTACGAGCAGTACTTC
NA,TRBV19,TRBJ1-2,few,CASEARQRNYGYTF,TGTGCCAGTGAAGCCCGACAGCGCAACTATGGCTACACCTTC
TRBD1,TRBV19,TRBJ1-5,NA,CASSITGQGDQPQHF,TGTGCCAGTAGTATAACGGGACAGGGGGATCAGCCCCAGCATTTT
TRBD2,TRBV3-1,TRBJ2-1,many,CASSQDVLAGANEQFF,TGTGCCAGCAGCCAAGATGTACTAGCGGGAGCCAATGAGCAGTTCTTC
TRBD1,TRBV28,TRBJ2-7,many,CASSPGTGGEQYF,TGTGCCAGCAGTCCCGGGACAGGGGGGGAGCAGTACTTC
NA,TRBV20-1,TRBJ2-4,many,CSARDRAPGRNIQYF,TGCAGTGCTAGAGATCGTGCCCCGGGAAGAAACATTCAGTACTTC
TRBD1,TRBV27,TRBJ2-2,many,CASRLTGGAPGELFF,TGTGCCAGCAGGCTGACAGGGGGCGCTCCCGGGGAGCTGTTTTTT
NA,TRBV4-1,TRBJ1-5,many,CASSQQGLDQPQHF,TGCGCCAGCAGCCAACAAGGGCTGGATCAGCCCCAGCATTTT
NA,TRBV7-2,TRBJ2-5,NA,CASSLAAGETQYF,TGTGCCAGCAGCTTAGCGGCGGGAGAGACCCAGTACTTC
TRBD2,TRBV12-3/TRBV12-4,TRBJ2-1,many,CASSRSGGRYNEQFF,TGTGCCAGCAGCCGGAGCGGGGGGCGTTACAATGAGCAGTTCTTC
TRBD1,TRBV19,TRBJ1-1,many,CASSLLRQGLTEAFF,TGTGCCAGTAGTCTCCTCCGACAGGGGTTGACTGAAGCTTTCTTT
NA,TRBV13,TRBJ2-1,many,CASSLAGRYEQFF,TGTGCCAGCAGCTTAGCCGGGCGATATGAGCAGTTCTTC
TRBD2,TRBV27,TRBJ2-1,many,CASEGTTNEQFF,TGTGCCAGCGAGGGGACTACTAATGAGCAGTTCTTC
NA,TRBV6-1,TRBJ2-7,NA,CAIATGAAYEQYF,TGTGCCATAGCAACGGGAGCAGCCTACGAGCAGTACTTC
TRBD2,TRBV5-1,TRBJ2-2,few,CASSLAGTSTGELFF,TGCGCCAGCAGCTTGGCCGGGACTAGCACCGGGGAGCTGTTTTTT
NA,TRBV4-1,TRBJ2-3,few,CASSQDRRSSNTDTQYF,TGCGCCAGCAGCCAAGATCGACGGAGTAGCAACACAGATACGCAGTATTTT
TRBD1,TRBV20-1,TRBJ2-6,many,CSTYHIRDRGPSGANVLTF,TGCAGTACCTACCATATCCGGGACAGGGGGCCCTCTGGGGCCAACGTCCTGACTTTC
NA,TRBV20-1,TRBJ2-7,many,CSARPTSYEQYF,TGCAGTGCTAGGCCGACTAGCTACGAGCAGTACTTC
TRBD1,TRBV2,TRBJ1-5,few,CASQGQYNQPQHF,TGTGCCAGCCAGGGACAGTACAATCAGCCCCAGCATTTT
TRBD2,TRBV3-1,TRBJ2-7,many,CASAALAGVSEQYF,TGTGCCAGCGCGGCTCTAGCGGGAGTATCGGAGCAGTACTTC
TRBD1,TRBV5-5,TRBJ1-2,few,CACSLALIIGQGARGYTF,TGTGCCTGCAGCTTGGCACTTATAATTGGACAGGGGGCGCGAGGCTACACCTTC
NA,TRBV9,TRBJ1-6,NA,CASSPDMGFNSPLHF,TGTGCCAGCAGCCCCGACATGGGGTTTAATTCACCCCTCCACTTT
NA,TRBV2,TRBJ2-5,many,CASSEALGVGETQYF,TGTGCCAGCAGTGAAGCGCTAGGGGTAGGGGAGACCCAGTACTTC
NA,TRBV9,TRBJ1-2,many,CASRRDIGGYTF,TGTGCCAGCAGAAGGGACATCGGTGGCTACACCTTC
NA,TRBV4-1,TRBJ1-2,NA,CASSKRGIDYGYTF,TGCGCCAGCAGTAAACGGGGAATCGACTATGGCTACACCTTC
NA,TRBV19,TRBJ1-2,few,CASSPNVNYGYTF,TGTGCCAGTAGCCCGAATGTAAACTATGGCTACACCTTC
NA,TRBV5-1,TRBJ1-2,many,CASSPRGSGNYGYTF,TGCGCCAGCAGCCCCCGGGGGTCCGGGAACTATGGCTACACCTTC
NA,TRBV10-2,TRBJ2-5,few,CASGLETQYF,TGCGCCAGCGGCCTAGAGACCCAGTACTTC
NA,TRBV29-1,TRBJ1-2,few,CSVVQGRGSVRGYTF,TGCAGCGTTGTGCAGGGGAGAGGTTCTGTGAGGGGCTACACCTTC
NA,TRBV7-9,TRBJ2-7,few,CASSFSPYEQYF,TGTGCCAGCAGCTTTAGCCCCTACGAGCAGTACTTC
TRBD2,TRBV4-2,TRBJ2-3,few,CASSHIGSGKADTQYF,TGTGCCAGCAGCCATATTGGGAGCGGGAAAGCAGATACGCAGTATTTT
NA,TRBV28,TRBJ2-2,many,CASSFKGGPNPYANTGELFF,TGTGCCAGCAGTTTTAAAGGTGGACCGAACCCTTACGCGAACACCGGGGAGCTGTTTTTT
TRBD1,TRBV7-2,TRBJ2-7,few,CASSFFDRATYEQYF,TGTGCCAGCAGCTTCTTCGACAGGGCGACCTACGAGCAGTACTTC
TRBD1,TRBV9,TRBJ2-3,many,CASSVSVGQAVTDTQYF,TGTGCCAGCAGCGTCAGCGTCGGACAGGCGGTGACAGATACGCAGTATTTT